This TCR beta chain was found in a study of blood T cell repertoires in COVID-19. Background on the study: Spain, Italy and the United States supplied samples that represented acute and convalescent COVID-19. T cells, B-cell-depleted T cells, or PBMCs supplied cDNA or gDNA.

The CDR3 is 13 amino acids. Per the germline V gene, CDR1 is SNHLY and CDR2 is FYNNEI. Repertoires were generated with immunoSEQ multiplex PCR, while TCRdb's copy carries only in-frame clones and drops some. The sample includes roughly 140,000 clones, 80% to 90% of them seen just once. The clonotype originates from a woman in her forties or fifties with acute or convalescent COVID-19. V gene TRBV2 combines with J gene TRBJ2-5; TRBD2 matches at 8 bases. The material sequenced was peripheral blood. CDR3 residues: CVSGGGRQETQYF. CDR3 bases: TGTGTTTCGGGCGGGGGGCGGCAAGAGACCCAGTACTTC.